This T cell receptor (beta chain) was profiled in a study of cytomegalovirus exposure and HLA in healthy donors. PCR employed 60 Vbeta and 13 Jbeta primers. Sequencing was performed with immunoSEQ multiplex PCR; in TCRdb, only in-frame clones are kept and a portion is missing. The data show 90,000 to 150,000 clones, 80% to 90% seen once. This CDR3 has 15 residues. The V and J ends lost 1 base and 0 bases, in that order; junction bases with no gene match: 2. Germline V gene data show CDR1 as SQVTM and CDR2 as ANQGSEA. General study results and limits: Follow-up analysis found HLA locus-dependent TCR association rates, highest for DRB1 and lowest for HLA-C. As was reported, the HLA-A and HLA-B alleles of most subjects were accurately predicted from TCR beta sequences. The investigators catalogued 150 or so TCR beta chains as cytomegalovirus-associated. Immune exposure was documented only through CMV serostatus.

Turning to this clone: Its antigen remains unidentified.

Specimen: PBMCs. The rearrangement links TRBV29-1 to TRBJ2-3, with 9 bases aligning to TRBD2. This clonotype originated in a man aged 40-55 years in good health and CMV-seronegative. This CDR3 reads CSVEVLAGSTDTQYF. CDR3 nucleotides: TGCAGCGTTGAAGTGCTAGCGGGGAGCACAGATACGCAGTATTTT.